What follows describes a single T cell receptor (beta chain). Its antigen is currently unknown. This sample's TCRbeta library carried unique molecular identifier barcodes. TCRdb reanalysed the PCR reads using MiXCR and keeps one entry per CDR3 protein. The sample shows more than 400,000 distinct CDR3 sequences, approximately 10% of them seen only once. The CDR3 spans 18 residues. The record originates from a study of T-cell reconstitution after alpha-beta-depleted transplantation in children. Study-level findings and limits: The study reportedly traced alpha-beta T cells about two months after transplant to several hundred expanded graft clones. The high TCRbeta diversity at day 60 in some patients came from surviving recipient T cells and thymic progenitors.

The sequence was collected from a female patient between 2 and 10 years old who had a stem cell transplant for aplastic anemia, so the T cells may come from the graft donor. The rearrangement uses TRBV21-1 and TRBJ2-2; the listed D gene, TRBD1, was not tested against the DNA. TRBV21-1 is annotated as a pseudogene. The specimen comprised PBMCs, mostly from graft donor cells, sampled 180 days after TCRalphabeta/CD19-depleted stem cell transplant. CDR3 DNA: TGTGCCAGCACACTTCTACCAATGGACAGGGCGAACACCGGGGAGCTGTTTTTT. The encoded protein is CASTLLPMDRANTGELFF.